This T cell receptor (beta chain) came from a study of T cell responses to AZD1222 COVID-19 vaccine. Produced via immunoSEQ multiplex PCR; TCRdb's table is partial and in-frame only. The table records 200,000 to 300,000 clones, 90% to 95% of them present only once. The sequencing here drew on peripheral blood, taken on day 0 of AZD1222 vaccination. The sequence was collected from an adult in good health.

CDR3 amino acids: CATSNPSTGLAAKEQYF. The DNA for the CDR3 is TGTGCCACCAGCAATCCTTCTACGGGACTAGCGGCTAAGGAGCAGTATTTT. The chain joins TRBV15 to TRBJ2-3, with 11 bases aligning to TRBD2. This CDR3 has 17 amino acids. Trimming took 4 bases from V and 11 from J; bases not matched to a gene: 17. CDR1 is LNHNV and CDR2 is YYDKDF in the germline V gene (reference sequence). Based on the CDR3 plus reference TRBV15 and TRBJ2-3, the full variable domain is DAMVIQNPRYQVTQFGKPVTLSCSQTLNHNVMYWYQQKSSQAPKLLFHYYDKDFNNEADTPDNFQSRRPNTSFCFLDIRSPGLGDTAMYLCATSNPSTGLAAKEQYFGPGTRLTVL.